Presented here are 17 T cell receptor beta chains from one specimen sequenced in a study of PD-1 blockade in classical Hodgkin lymphoma. Time point specified: cycle 4 day 1 (C4D1), after five to seven weeks of nivolumab. Relapse was seen in all patients after autologous stem cell transplantation, and brentuximab vedotin exposure was variable. Here immunoSEQ multiplex PCR was the method, and the copy in TCRdb shows in-frame clones only, minus some. The sample carries about 49,000 clones, 90% recorded once. Sequencing used peripheral blood mononuclear cells (PBMCs), obtained before the fourth cycle of nivolumab. The receptor set was obtained from a human donor with classical Hodgkin lymphoma.

The chain links TRBV7-2 to TRBJ1-1; 7 nucleotides align to TRBD1. J gave up 4 bases and V 5 bases, and 16 bases lay outside the gene matches. Germline CDR1 and CDR2: SGHTA and FQGNSA. This CDR3 contains 17 residues. CDR3 protein: CASSRVARRAGGTEAFF. CDR3 coding DNA: TGTGCCAGCAGCCGAGTAGCGCGTAGGGCAGGGGGCACTGAAGCTTTCTTT.

This chain connects TRBV2 to TRBJ1-6; D may be TRBD1 (6 bases). This CDR3 has 14 residues. Between the trimmed V and J ends, which lost 4 bases and 10 bases, there was a span of 14 bases. The germline V gene has CDR1 SNHLY and CDR2 FYNNEI. CDR3 sequence: CASSGGQGRSPLHF. In DNA form, the CDR3 reads TGTGCCAGCAGTGGGGGGCAGGGGCGCTCACCCCTCCACTTT.

V is TRBV5-4 and J is TRBJ2-1; no definite D call. Per the germline V gene, CDR1 is SGHNT and CDR2 is YYREEE (reference sequence). The V end was cut by 4 bases, the J end by 2 bases, with 13 bases between. The CDR3 runs 15 residues. The CDR3 is CASSPRTGPYNEQFF. CDR3 DNA sequence: TGTGCCAGCAGCCCCCGGACGGGCCCCTACAATGAGCAGTTCTTC.

V is TRBV19 and J is TRBJ2-7; possible D gene TRBD1, 5 bases. Trimming took off 5 bases at V and 1 base at J, with 9 bases between the two ends. Germline CDR1 is LNHDA and CDR2 is SQIVND (reference sequence). This CDR3 is built from 13 residues. CDR3: CASSWTPSYEQYF. DNA for the CDR3: TGTGCCAGTAGTTGGACACCGTCCTACGAGCAGTACTTC.

V and J are TRBV15 and TRBJ2-6; 9 bases are shared with TRBD1. Germline V gene sequence: CDR1 LNHNV, CDR2 YYDKDF (reference sequence). V lost 2 bases and J lost 0; bases outside the gene matches: 8. The CDR3 is 19 amino acids. The CDR3 DNA is TGTGCCACCAGCAGACCACTACAGGGGGCCTACTCTGGGGCCAACGTCCTGACTTTC. It is translated as CATSRPLQGAYSGANVLTF.

The V call is TRBV5-1, the J call TRBJ2-1, with 7 bases aligning to TRBD1. This CDR3 is built from 13 residues. V shed 2 bases and J 8 bases; nucleotides not matched to a gene: 4. In germline, CDR1 is SGHRS, CDR2 YFSETQ. The CDR3 DNA sequence: TGCGCCAGCAGCTTAGGGGGCAGCTATGAGCAGTTCTTC. Encoded protein: CASSLGGSYEQFF.

This chain links TRBV9 with TRBJ2-7, with 12 bases that match TRBD2. The CDR3 sequence is 19 residues long. The germline CDR1 and CDR2 sequences are SGDLS and YYNGEE. After removal of 7 bases from V and 3 bases from J, the junction contained 20 bases not matched to a gene. The CDR3 is CASLIRRRLAGAQNYEQYF. Here the CDR3 DNA reads TGTGCCAGCCTGATCCGACGTAGACTAGCGGGAGCGCAAAACTACGAGCAGTACTTC.

This clone was seen only once. The rearrangement joins TRBV5-1 to TRBJ2-7; TRBD2 matches at 7 bases. Germline lookup yields CDR1 SGHRS and CDR2 YFSETQ. The CDR3 has 15 residues. The V gene end was trimmed by 0 bases and the J gene end by 2 bases; junction bases not matched to a gene: 5. CDR3 in amino acids: CASSLGDYTTYEQYF. CDR3 DNA sequence: TGCGCCAGCAGCTTGGGGGACTACACTACCTACGAGCAGTACTTC.

This rearrangement joins TRBV19 to TRBJ1-1; D gene ambiguous. The CDR3 sequence is 13 residues long. V lost 7 bases, J lost 3 bases, and 12 bases lay in between. Per germline, CDR1 LNHDA and CDR2 SQIVND (reference sequence). The CDR3 here is CASMLATDTEAFF. The CDR3 nucleotides are TGTGCCAGTATGCTTGCGACTGACACTGAAGCTTTCTTT.

Details on this clone: The same CDR3 arises from other DNA sequences in this sample as well. The V and J genes are TRBV5-8 and TRBJ1-1; D ambiguous. The germline V and J ends were trimmed by 1 base and 1 base, with 5 bases remaining between them. The CDR3 consists of 13 residues. Germline CDR1 SGHTS, CDR2 YDEGEE. The CDR3 DNA follows: TGTGCCAGCAGCTTGCCGGGGAACACTGAAGCTTTCTTT. Translating it yields CASSLPGNTEAFF.

This clone occurred a few times. This sequence joins TRBV30 and TRBJ1-2; perhaps TRBD1 as D (5 bases). Trimming left V 0 bases short and J 7 bases short, with 15 bases between. The CDR3 totals 14 residues. Per the germline V gene, CDR1 is GTSNPN and CDR2 is SVGIG (reference sequence). CDR3 coding DNA: TGTGCCTGGAGTGTGGATAGTGGAAGGGGTGGCTACACCTTC. Its translation is CAWSVDSGRGGYTF. The whole variable domain, filled in from reference TRBV30 and TRBJ1-2, reads SQTIHQWPATLVQPVGSPLSLECTVEGTSNPNLYWYRQAAGRGLQLLFYSVGIGQISSEVPQNLSASRPQDRQFILSSKKLLLSDSGFYLCAWSVDSGRGGYTFGSGTRLTVV.

In its sample, this clone was seen once. V is TRBV30 and J is TRBJ2-7; D perhaps matches TRBD1 (5 bases). The CDR3 length is 13 residues. Trimming took 0 bases from V and 5 from J, leaving 11 bases between them. CDR1 is GTSNPN, CDR2 SVGIG, per germline (reference sequence). The CDR3 region is CAWSVDRQNEQYF. In DNA form, the CDR3 reads TGTGCCTGGAGTGTGGATCGACAGAACGAGCAGTACTTC.

The gene calls are TRBV10-3 and TRBJ2-7; 8 bases line up with TRBD2. The CDR3 sequence is 13 residues long. Germline-derived CDR1 and CDR2 are ENHRY and SYGVKD. The CDR3 loop is CAVGRGARYEQYF. Here the CDR3 DNA reads TGTGCTGTCGGGCGGGGGGCGCGGTACGAGCAGTACTTC.

On this clone: The sample carries other DNA sequences with the same CDR3. The chain combines TRBV6-1 with TRBJ1-5; no reliable D call. Germline V CDR1 and CDR2: MNHNS, SASEGT. The CDR3 has 15 amino acids. V dropped 4 bases and J dropped 9 bases, with 19 bases sitting between them. In DNA, the CDR3 is TGTGCCAGCAGTGCTCGAGACGGAAGATGGGGGCCCCAGCATTTT. It translates to CASSARDGRWGPQHF.

The V and J genes are TRBV21-1 and TRBJ2-5. TRBV21-1 constitutes a pseudogene. The CDR3 has 10 amino acids. CDR3 sequence reads: CGLGEETQYF. The CDR3 region has the DNA TGTGGGCTAGGGGAGGAGACCCAGTACTTC.

The chain combines TRBV9 with TRBJ2-5, with unresolved D. Per germline, CDR1 SGDLS and CDR2 YYNGEE. V lost 3 bases and J lost 7, with 19 bases in between. The CDR3 is 15 residues long. The CDR3 nucleotides are TGTGCCAGCAGCGGCCGACAAGGGTTAGTGGGGACCCAGTACTTC. Residues: CASSGRQGLVGTQYF.

The CDR3 DNA sequence: TGTGCCAGCACCCCCCACGGCGGCGCCAAACTAGCCAAAAACATTCAGTACTTC. Translation gives CASTPHGGAKLAKNIQYF. The chain combines TRBV28 with TRBJ2-4, with D unclear. The CDR3 has 18 amino acids. Trimming removed 7 bases at V and 0 bases at J, with 22 bases between. Germline-derived CDR1 and CDR2 are MDHEN and SYDVKM.